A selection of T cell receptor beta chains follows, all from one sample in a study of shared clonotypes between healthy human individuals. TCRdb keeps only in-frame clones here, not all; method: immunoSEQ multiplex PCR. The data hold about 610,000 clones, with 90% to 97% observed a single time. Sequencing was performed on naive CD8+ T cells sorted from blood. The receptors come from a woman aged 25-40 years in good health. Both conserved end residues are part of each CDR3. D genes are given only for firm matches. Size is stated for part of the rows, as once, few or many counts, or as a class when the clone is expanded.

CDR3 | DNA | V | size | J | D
CASSPRTEETQYF | TGTGCCAGCAGCCCTCGGACGGAAGAGACCCAGTACTTC | TRBV11-2 | . | TRBJ2-5 | .
CSVEEDLNTEAFF | TGCAGCGTTGAAGAGGACTTGAACACTGAAGCTTTCTTT | TRBV29-1 | . | TRBJ1-1 | .
CASSPTWGQGATYEQYF | TGTGCCAGCAGCCCGACCTGGGGACAGGGGGCGACCTACGAGCAGTACTTC | TRBV5-4 | . | TRBJ2-7 | TRBD1
CASSVSWGNEQFF | TGTGCCAGCAGCGTAAGCTGGGGCAATGAGCAGTTCTTC | TRBV9 | . | TRBJ2-1 | .
CASSADMYEQFF | TGTGCCAGCAGCGCCGATATGTATGAGCAGTTCTTC | TRBV11-2 | . | TRBJ2-1 | .
CASRTSGSPINEQFF | TGTGCCAGTCGGACTAGCGGGAGTCCAATCAATGAGCAGTTCTTC | TRBV2 | . | TRBJ2-1 | TRBD2
CASSSGRQPQHF | TGTGCCAGCAGTTCCGGGAGGCAGCCCCAGCATTTT | TRBV27 | . | TRBJ1-5 | .
CASSEREGPNEQFF | TGTGCCAGCAGTGAGCGGGAGGGCCCCAATGAGCAGTTCTTC | TRBV6-4 | . | TRBJ2-1 | TRBD2
CASSPGTHPGDEQYF | TGTGCCAGCAGCCCCGGGACTCACCCTGGGGACGAGCAGTACTTC | TRBV5-6 | . | TRBJ2-7 | .
CASSLVGDSNTEAFF | TGTGCCAGCAGCTTAGTGGGGGACAGCAACACTGAAGCTTTCTTT | TRBV7-6 | . | TRBJ1-1 | TRBD1
CASSLRPGYGYTF | TGTGCCAGCAGTTTACGACCGGGCTATGGCTACACCTTC | TRBV27 | . | TRBJ1-2 | .
CASSLPRQGRGEQYF | TGTGCCAGCAGCCTTCCGAGGCAGGGCCGGGGCGAGCAGTACTTC | TRBV7-9 | . | TRBJ2-7 | .
CASSDSTGGGSYNEQFF | TGTGCCAGCAGTGACTCGACGGGAGGGGGGTCCTACAATGAGCAGTTCTTC | TRBV6-4 | . | TRBJ2-1 | TRBD2
CSVDDWEGLRVEQFF | TGCAGCGTTGATGACTGGGAGGGCCTTAGGGTTGAGCAGTTCTTC | TRBV29-1 | . | TRBJ2-1 | TRBD2
CASSSTGGFSYNEQFF | TGCGCCAGCAGCTCTACAGGGGGTTTTTCCTACAATGAGCAGTTCTTC | TRBV5-1 | . | TRBJ2-1 | TRBD1
CASSLLGRRGNYGYTF | TGTGCCAGCAGTTTATTGGGTCGGAGGGGCAACTATGGCTACACCTTC | TRBV28 | once | TRBJ1-2 | .
CAWSVLRGRTDTQYF | TGTGCCTGGAGTGTCTTGCGGGGGCGCACAGATACGCAGTATTTT | TRBV30 | . | TRBJ2-3 | .
CASCGGKGAYNEQFF | TGTGCCAGCTGCGGCGGGAAGGGCGCCTACAATGAGCAGTTCTTC | TRBV25-1 | . | TRBJ2-1 | .
CASGGYSNQPQHF | TGTGCCAGTGGGGGATATAGCAATCAGCCCCAGCATTTT | TRBV19 | . | TRBJ1-5 | .
CASSDQGRTEAFF | TGTGCCAGCAGCGACCAGGGGCGGACTGAAGCTTTCTTT | TRBV9 | . | TRBJ1-1 | .
CATRRDRLGNQPQHF | TGTGCCACCAGGAGGGACAGGTTAGGCAATCAGCCCCAGCATTTT | TRBV15 | . | TRBJ1-5 | TRBD1
CASNTDFQETQYF | TGTGCCAGCAATACGGACTTCCAAGAGACCCAGTACTTC | TRBV28 | once | TRBJ2-5 | .
CSVEGQGREDEQYF | TGCAGCGTTGAGGGACAGGGACGTGAGGACGAGCAGTACTTC | TRBV29-1 | . | TRBJ2-7 | TRBD1